The 25 T cell receptor beta chains in this list originate from one sample, sequenced in a study of shared clonotypes between healthy human individuals (dated by TCRdb to 2020 to 2021). Library preparation was by the immunoSEQ multiplex PCR assay. The source is immuneACCESS, and TCRdb retained only in-frame sequences with V and J called. Part of the clones is not carried over; for the studies checked, unresolved V genes explain less than half of this, and the remainder is unexplained. The sample profile shows 2,500,000 or so clones; 93% of them were found once. The ten largest clones add up to around 0.37% of the sample. Specimen: naive CD4+ T cells from PBMCs. This specimen's cell subset or site label, interpreted: CD45RA+ positively selected. These receptors were taken from a young man in good health. Some clones in this sample may be carry-over from other donors' samples.

This clone appeared a single time. This chain joins TRBV9 and TRBJ2-2; the match to TRBD2 covers 13 bases. Looked up from germline, CDR1 is SGDLS and CDR2 is YYNGEE. Trimming cost V 3 bases and J 7 bases; bases outside gene matches: 9. The CDR3 sequence is 17 residues long. CDR3 in amino acids: CASSEPGLAGEIGELFF. CDR3 nucleotide sequence: TGTGCCAGCAGCGAGCCCGGACTAGCGGGAGAAATCGGGGAGCTGTTTTTT.

This clone was seen just once. This chain connects TRBV5-1 to TRBJ2-3; maybe TRBD2 (5 bases). The CDR3 contains 16 residues. V was trimmed by 0 bases and J by 2 bases, leaving 13 bases between them. Per germline, CDR1 SGHRS and CDR2 YFSETQ. CDR3 DNA sequence: TGCGCCAGCAGCTTGGGGGCTAGCACCTACACAGATACGCAGTATTTT. It yields the protein CASSLGASTYTDTQYF.

CDR3 protein: CARARCIEPKNTGTEIYEQYF. The CDR3 nucleotides are TGTGCCAGGGCGCGGTGCATTGAACCTAAAAATACCGGGACAGAGATCTACGAGCAGTACTTC. The chain recombines TRBV27 with TRBJ2-7; TRBD1 matches 7 bases. V lost 9 bases and J lost 3; bases outside the gene matches: 32. Germline CDR1 reads MNHEY; CDR2 reads SMNVEV (reference sequence). The CDR3 sequence is 21 residues long.

The CDR3 sequence: CASSSQGAGWPQYF. The CDR3 nucleotides read TGTGCCAGCAGCTCCCAGGGGGCGGGTTGGCCGCAGTACTTC. The J gene is TRBJ2-7, the V gene TRBV9, with 8 bases that match TRBD1. CDR1 SGDLS and CDR2 YYNGEE come from the germline V gene. This CDR3 spans 14 amino acids. The J segment lost 9 bases and the V segment lost 4 bases, leaving 12 bases of the junction unmatched.

The chain links TRBV5-1 to TRBJ1-2; D is ambiguous. V was cut by 1 base and J by 0 bases, with 10 bases left in between. Germline assignment: CDR1 SGHRS and CDR2 YFSETQ. The CDR3 sequence is 15 residues long. The CDR3 nucleotides read TGCGCCAGCAGCTTGTGGGCAGAATCTAACTATGGCTACACCTTC. Its protein is CASSLWAESNYGYTF.

The CDR3 nucleotides read TGTGCCAGTAGTATAGATGGGGGGAAAGTCGCCGAGCAGTACTTC. Its protein product is CASSIDGGKVAEQYF. The rearrangement uses TRBV19 and TRBJ2-7; the D gene is possibly TRBD2 (6 bases). Per germline, CDR1 LNHDA and CDR2 SQIVND (reference sequence). Trimming left V 0 bases short and J 6 bases short, with 15 bases between. The CDR3 covers 15 residues.

The chain combines TRBV28 with TRBJ2-3, with 15 bases aligning to TRBD2. The CDR3 extends over 18 amino acids. The ends lost 6 bases at V and 4 bases at J; junction bases unmatched: 11. Germline CDR1 is MDHEN and CDR2 is SYDVKM. This chain's CDR3 is CASSYTWTSGRAADTQYF. Here the CDR3 DNA reads TGTGCCAGCAGCTACACATGGACTAGCGGGAGGGCGGCAGATACGCAGTATTTT.

This sequence joins TRBV6-1 and TRBJ2-7; TRBD1 might be the D (6 bases). The germline gives CDR1 MNHNS, CDR2 SASEGT. This CDR3 is built from 13 residues. V lost 4 bases and J lost 1, with 8 bases in between. The CDR3 DNA follows: TGTGCCAGCAGTGGACAGGCTTCCTACGAGCAGTACTTC. Its protein is CASSGQASYEQYF.

The gene calls are TRBV4-2 and TRBJ1-4; D is undetermined. Looked up from germline, CDR1 is LGHNA and CDR2 is YNFKEQ. The CDR3 runs 17 residues. Trimming pared 0 bases from V and 0 bases from J, leaving 11 bases between. CDR3 amino acids: CASSQDGVAATNEKLFF. In DNA form, the CDR3 reads TGTGCCAGCAGCCAAGATGGAGTAGCGGCAACTAATGAAAAACTGTTTTTT.

The V call is TRBV27, the J call TRBJ1-1; possibly TRBD1 for D (6 bases). Germline V CDR1 and CDR2: MNHEY, SMNVEV (reference sequence). Trimming shortened V by 5 bases and J by 10 bases, and 17 bases separated the two germline ends. CDR3 length: 13 residues. CDR3 nucleotide sequence: TGTGCCAGCAGTCCCCGGAACACAGGGACAGCTTTCTTT. Its translation is CASSPRNTGTAFF.

This sequence joins TRBV5-1 and TRBJ2-1, with 7 bases identical to TRBD1. The V segment lost 1 base and the J segment 8 bases; nucleotides outside the gene matches: 12. CDR1 is SGHRS and CDR2 is YFSETQ in the germline V gene. CDR3 length: 16 amino acids. CDR3 in DNA: TGCGCCAGCAGCTTGAGCGGACAGGTTTTGGGACATGAGCAGTTCTTC. It translates to CASSLSGQVLGHEQFF.

On this clone itself: Other DNA sequences of this sample code for an identical CDR3. This chain uses TRBV30 with TRBJ2-3, with unresolved D. CDR1 is GTSNPN and CDR2 is SVGIG in the germline V gene (reference sequence). V was trimmed by 0 bases and J by 3 bases, leaving 4 bases between them. The CDR3 has 12 amino acids. Here the CDR3 reads CAWSVSTDTQYF. DNA of the CDR3: TGTGCCTGGAGTGTATCAACAGATACGCAGTATTTT.

The V and J genes are TRBV6-5 and TRBJ2-7; weak D call: TRBD2 (6 bases). The CDR3 spans 14 residues. Germline-derived CDR1 and CDR2 are MNHEY and SVGAGI. Deletions cut 6 bases from V and 5 bases from J, with 17 bases between. CDR3 coding DNA: TGTGCCAGCAGCCGGGGGATTATCTCGGACGAGCAGTACTTC. Residues: CASSRGIISDEQYF.

The chain combines TRBV7-3 with TRBJ2-3; no definite D call. CDR3 length equals 14 residues. V was shortened by 5 bases and J by 5 bases, with 14 bases between the two germline ends. CDR1 and CDR2 (germline): SGHTA, FQGTGA. The CDR3 DNA follows: TGTGCCAGCAGCGCGACTGGCACAAGAGATACGCAGTATTTT. This encodes CASSATGTRDTQYF.

This chain links TRBV10-3 with TRBJ1-3; weak D call: TRBD1 (6 bases). The V gene lost 1 base and the J gene lost 0 bases, with 13 bases spanning the gap. This CDR3 has 17 amino acids. The germline V gene has CDR1 ENHRY and CDR2 SYGVKD. The CDR3 DNA reads as TGTGCCATCAGTGAGTTGGGGGCCCATAACTCTGGAAACACCATATATTTT. It is translated as CAISELGAHNSGNTIYF.

The CDR3 coding sequence is TGTGCCAGCAGCTTAGTAGCCCGTTCGCTTGAGCAGTACTTC. It yields the protein CASSLVARSLEQYF. V and J are TRBV7-2 and TRBJ2-7; D call uncertain. The V end was cut by 1 base, the J end by 7 bases, with 14 bases between. CDR1 is SGHTA, CDR2 FQGNSA, per germline. This CDR3 is 14 amino acids long.

CDR3 loop: CASDTQGYEQYF. The CDR3 region has the DNA TGTGCCAGCGACACGCAGGGGTACGAGCAGTACTTC. The chain links TRBV28 to TRBJ2-7, with D possibly matching TRBD1 (6 bases). Trimming removed 8 bases at V and 4 bases at J, with 12 bases between. The CDR3 is made up of 12 amino acids. The germline V gene encodes CDR1 MDHEN and CDR2 SYDVKM.

Concerning this clone itself: It is unclear where the CDR3 begins or ends on the DNA, so no DNA is shown, and the CDR3 is as TCRdb lists it. The chain has TRBV5-8 and TRBJ2-3. Germline V CDR1 and CDR2: SGHTS, YDEGEE. From its first to its last residue, the CDR3 has 13 amino acids. CDR3 in amino acids: CASILDGTDTQYF.

V and J are TRBV27 and TRBJ2-1; D ambiguous. The CDR3 totals 16 residues. CDR1 is MNHEY and CDR2 is SMNVEV in the germline V gene (reference sequence). The germline V and J ends were trimmed by 5 bases and 5 bases, with 19 bases remaining between them. The CDR3 spells CASSPAIQFHHNEQFF. As DNA, the CDR3 is TGTGCCAGCAGTCCGGCCATACAGTTCCACCACAATGAGCAGTTCTTC.

The genes are TRBV4-2 and TRBJ2-5, with 7 bases identical to TRBD2. The CDR3 has 17 residues. Germline lookup yields CDR1 LGHNA and CDR2 YNFKEQ. Trimming cost V 3 bases and J 2 bases; bases outside gene matches: 12. The CDR3 DNA is TGTGCCAGCAGCCAGGAAGAGCGGGGCGATTGGCAAGAGACCCAGTACTTC. Translated: CASSQEERGDWQETQYF.

The genes are TRBV15 and TRBJ1-2; the match to TRBD1 covers 8 bases. The CDR3 totals 17 residues. CDR1 is LNHNV, CDR2 YYDKDF, per germline (reference sequence). J gave up 4 bases and V 1 base, and 11 bases lay outside the gene matches. In DNA, the CDR3 is TGTGCCACCAGCAGAGGGGGGGGACAGGAGATACTCTATGGCTACACCTTC. Encoded protein: CATSRGGGQEILYGYTF.

The V call is TRBV7-2, the J call TRBJ1-2, with D possibly TRBD1 on 5 matching bases. The CDR3 is 12 residues long. Looked up from germline, CDR1 is SGHTA and CDR2 is FQGNSA. Trimming took off 4 bases at V and 7 bases at J, with 10 bases between the two ends. CDR3 sequence: CASSWGPPGYTF. CDR3 nucleotide sequence: TGTGCCAGCAGCTGGGGACCCCCTGGCTACACCTTC.

The CDR3 DNA is TGTGCCAGCAGTGCAATGGGGGACAGGGATCGCGAGCAGTACTTC. This translates into CASSAMGDRDREQYF. The chain carries TRBV27 and TRBJ2-7; 9 nucleotides match TRBD1. Germline V CDR1 and CDR2: MNHEY, SMNVEV (reference sequence). The CDR3 length is 15 residues. V lost 5 bases and J lost 6; bases outside the gene matches: 11.

This clone was seen a handful of times. The DNA of the CDR3 is TGTGCCAGCACCTCGCGACAGGAGGGCTATGGCTACACCTTC. It yields the protein CASTSRQEGYGYTF. The J gene is TRBJ1-2, the V gene TRBV6-5, with D possibly being TRBD1 (6 bases). Between the trimmed V and J ends, which lost 7 bases and 4 bases, there was a span of 16 bases. The germline CDR1 and CDR2 sequences are MNHEY and SVGAGI. The CDR3 consists of 14 residues.

This clone was picked up a small number of times. The genes are TRBV30 and TRBJ1-5, with D possibly matching TRBD1 (5 bases). Trimming left V 2 bases short and J 4 bases short, with 9 bases between. CDR1 is GTSNPN, CDR2 SVGIG, per germline (reference sequence). The CDR3 has 13 amino acids. The CDR3 DNA follows: TGTGCCTGGAGTATCGGGGGTAATCAGCCCCAGCATTTT. This translates into CAWSIGGNQPQHF.